Listed below are T cell receptor beta chains from one sample, sequenced in a study of T cells in Graves' hyperthyroidism and ophthalmopathy. Via MiXCR, TCRdb re-called the multiplex PCR reads, giving one row per CDR3 protein. The sample holds about 640,000 distinct CDR3 sequences, around 21% seen once. Sequencing used blood. All receptors derive from a man aged 25-45 years with Graves' ophthalmopathy. Each CDR3 is given with its conserved first and last residue. D genes are given only for firm matches. Clone size is shown for a subset of rows, as once, few, many or a class of expanded clone.

J,D,V,size,DNA,CDR3
TRBJ2-1,TRBD2,TRBV28,.,TGTGCCAGCAGTTTCGTACCCCAGGGACTAACCAACAATGAGCAGTTCTTC,CASSFVPQGLTNNEQFF
TRBJ2-1,TRBD2,TRBV4-1,few,TGCGCCAGCAGCCACTGGACTAGCGGAGCATACAATGAGCAGTTCTTC,CASSHWTSGAYNEQFF
TRBJ2-2,.,TRBV6-1,few,TGTGCCGGCCGGGGGACGGACACCGGGGAGCTGTTTTTT,CAGRGTDTGELFF
TRBJ2-3,.,TRBV28,many,TGTGCCAGCATCTCGGGCGGGATCGCAGATACGCAGTATTTT,CASISGGIADTQYF
TRBJ2-3,.,TRBV12-3/TRBV12-4,many,TGTGCCAGCAGTTTGGTGCAGGGACGGAAAGATACGCAGTATTTT,CASSLVQGRKDTQYF
TRBJ2-7,.,TRBV9,few,TGTGCCAGCAGCCCCGCCTACGGGGCTGACTACGAGCAGTACTTC,CASSPAYGADYEQYF
TRBJ1-1,.,TRBV30,.,TGTGCCTGGAGTGTACTCCTAGGGGTGAACACTGAAGCTTTCTTT,CAWSVLLGVNTEAFF
TRBJ1-3,TRBD1,TRBV6-1,few,TGTGCCAGCAGTGAACTATTTCTAGGGACAGGGGGCTTCAGCTCTGGAAACACCATATATTTT,CASSELFLGTGGFSSGNTIYF
TRBJ2-7,TRBD2,TRBV3-1,many,TGTGCCAGCAGCCACGCTAGCGGGCCTAACTCCTACGAGCAGTACTTC,CASSHASGPNSYEQYF
TRBJ2-1,.,TRBV7-9,few,TGTGCCAGCAGCTCTCCCAGTGAGCAGTTCTTC,CASSSPSEQFF